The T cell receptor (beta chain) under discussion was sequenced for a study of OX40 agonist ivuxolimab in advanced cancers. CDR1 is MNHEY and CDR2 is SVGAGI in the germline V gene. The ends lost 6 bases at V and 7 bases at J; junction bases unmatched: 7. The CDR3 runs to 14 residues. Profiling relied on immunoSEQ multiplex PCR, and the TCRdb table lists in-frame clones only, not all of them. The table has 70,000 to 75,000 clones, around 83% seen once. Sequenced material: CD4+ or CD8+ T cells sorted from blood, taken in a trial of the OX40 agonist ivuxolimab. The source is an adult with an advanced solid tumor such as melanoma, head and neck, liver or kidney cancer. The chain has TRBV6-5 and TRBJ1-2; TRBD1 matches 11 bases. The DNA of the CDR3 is TGTGCCAGCAGATGGACAGGGGGCGTCTCTGGCTACACCTTC. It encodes CASRWTGGVSGYTF.